These T cell receptor beta chains were read from a single sample in a study of blood T cell repertoires in COVID-19. TCRdb's copy holds only in-frame clones and misses some; the assay was immunoSEQ multiplex PCR. The profile shows 120,000 to 150,000 clones, about 90% of them singletons. The source material was peripheral blood. All receptors derive from a woman older than 75 with acute or convalescent COVID-19. CDR3s include the opening cysteine and the closing phenylalanine or tryptophan.

V,J,CDR3
TRBV7-9,TRBJ1-5,CASSPGQGANQPQHF
TRBV4-2,TRBJ1-3,CASSQDHNGNTIYF
TRBV28,TRBJ2-3,CASSTPSGGETDTQYF
TRBV4-2,TRBJ2-1,CASSQSQDRAQFF
TRBV19,TRBJ1-5,CASSISGMSNQPQHF
TRBV12-3/TRBV12-4,TRBJ2-1,CASSRDRGNEQFF
TRBV12-3/TRBV12-4,TRBJ2-3,CASSTLGLSQYF
TRBV9,TRBJ1-2,CASSEGQPLYYGYTF
TRBV19,TRBJ1-5,CASSPYGRGPYQPQHF
TRBV6-5,TRBJ1-3,CASSRTGEFGNTIYF
TRBV3-1/TRBV3-2,TRBJ1-3,CASSQGHSGNTIYF
TRBV5-5,TRBJ1-5,CASSLSGQGGQPQHF
TRBV11-2,TRBJ1-3,CASSFDRERRNTIYF
TRBV5-4,TRBJ1-2,CASSLASGQGPTNYGYTF
TRBV6-2/TRBV6-3,TRBJ2-3,CASSYLTSTDTQYF
TRBV3-1/TRBV3-2,TRBJ2-1,CASSPSDRCNEQFF
TRBV19,TRBJ1-5,CASSMETEWDRGVNSNQPQHF
TRBV18,TRBJ2-6,CASSSPGQAFSGANVLTF
TRBV2,TRBJ1-6,CASSGEKQGASRVNSPLHF
TRBV5-1,TRBJ2-1,CASSLAQTNSYNEQFF
TRBV10-3,TRBJ1-1,CAISERGSPSGTEAFF
TRBV9,TRBJ1-6,CASSATTGYNSPLHF
TRBV30,TRBJ1-3,CAWSEISGNTIYF
TRBV6-6,TRBJ2-2,CASSLSRDTGFTGELFF
TRBV7-3,TRBJ2-1,CASSSTSGGAVSNEQFF
TRBV7-6,TRBJ2-4,CASSPGGLGNIQYF
TRBV5-1,TRBJ2-3,CASSPGVETDTQYF
TRBV9,TRBJ2-1,CASSVVGGWDNEQFF